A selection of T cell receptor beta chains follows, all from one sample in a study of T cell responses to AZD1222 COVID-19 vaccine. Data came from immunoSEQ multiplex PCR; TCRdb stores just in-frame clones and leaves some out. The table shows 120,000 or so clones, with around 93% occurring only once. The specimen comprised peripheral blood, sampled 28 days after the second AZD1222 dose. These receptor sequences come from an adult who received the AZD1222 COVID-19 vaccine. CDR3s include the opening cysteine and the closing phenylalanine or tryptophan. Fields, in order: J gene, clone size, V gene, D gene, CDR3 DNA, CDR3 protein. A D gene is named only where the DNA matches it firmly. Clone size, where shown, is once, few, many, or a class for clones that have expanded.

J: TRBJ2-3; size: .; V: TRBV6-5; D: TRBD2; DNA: TGTGCCAGCAGTCAAAGCGGGAGCGGCACAGATACGCAGTATTTT; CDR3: CASSQSGSGTDTQYF
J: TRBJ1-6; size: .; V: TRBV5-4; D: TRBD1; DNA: TGTGCCAGCAGCTTGTCCGGGACAGGCAATTCACCCCTCCACTTT; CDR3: CASSLSGTGNSPLHF
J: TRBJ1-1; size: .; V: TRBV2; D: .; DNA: TGTGCCAGCAAGGACCGCGCCTCCCTAATGAACACTGAAGCTTTCTTT; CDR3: CASKDRASLMNTEAFF
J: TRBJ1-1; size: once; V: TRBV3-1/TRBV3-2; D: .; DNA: TGTGCCAGCAGCCAGGGAGTCTGGACTGAAGCTTTCTTT; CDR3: CASSQGVWTEAFF
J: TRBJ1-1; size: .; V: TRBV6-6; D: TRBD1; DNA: TGTGCCAGCAGTTACCAGCAGGGGGCCACTGAAGCTTTCTTT; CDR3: CASSYQQGATEAFF
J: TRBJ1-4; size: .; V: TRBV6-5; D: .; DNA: TGTGCCAGCAGCTATCTACAGGGCCAGAACGAAAAACTGTTTTTT; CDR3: CASSYLQGQNEKLFF
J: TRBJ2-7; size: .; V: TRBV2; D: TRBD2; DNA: TGTGCCAGCAGGACCCTGAGTCGGGGGGACTTC; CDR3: CASRTLSRGDF
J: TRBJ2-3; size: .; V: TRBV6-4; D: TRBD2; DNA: TGTGCCAGCAGTGTAACTAGCGGGAGGGCCTGGGATACGCAGTATTTT; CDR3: CASSVTSGRAWDTQYF
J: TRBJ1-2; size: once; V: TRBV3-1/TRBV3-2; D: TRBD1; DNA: TGTGCCAGCAGCCGAGGACAGGGGGCTTACTATGGCTACACCTTC; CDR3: CASSRGQGAYYGYTF
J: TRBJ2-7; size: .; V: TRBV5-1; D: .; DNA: TGCGCCAGCAGCTTGGAAGGACGACTAGGCTCCTACGAGCAGTACTTC; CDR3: CASSLEGRLGSYEQYF
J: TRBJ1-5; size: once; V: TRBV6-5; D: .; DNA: TGTGCCAGCAGTCGGGACACCGCGGGGTATCAGCCCCAGCATTTT; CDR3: CASSRDTAGYQPQHF
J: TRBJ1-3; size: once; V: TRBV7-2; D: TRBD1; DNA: TGTGCCAGCAGCCTAGGACAGGGGCCAGCTTCAAACACCATATATTTT; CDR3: CASSLGQGPASNTIYF
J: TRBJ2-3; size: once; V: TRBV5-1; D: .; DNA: TGCGCCAGCAGCGAAGGAGATACGCAGTATTTT; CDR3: CASSEGDTQYF
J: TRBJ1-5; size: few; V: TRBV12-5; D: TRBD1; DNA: TGTGCTAGTGGAAGTCGACAGGGGAGCAATCAGCCCCAGCATTTT; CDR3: CASGSRQGSNQPQHF
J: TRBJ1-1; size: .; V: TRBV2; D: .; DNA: TGTGCCAGCAGGGACTTTTCTGGAGTATACACTGAAGCTTTCTTT; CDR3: CASRDFSGVYTEAFF
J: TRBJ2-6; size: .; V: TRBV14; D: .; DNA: TGTGCCAGCAGCCAAGCGGGGGCCAACGTCCTGACTTTC; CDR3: CASSQAGANVLTF
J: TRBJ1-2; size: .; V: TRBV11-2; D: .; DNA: TGTGCCAGCAGCTTAGACAGGGAGTATGGCTACACCTTC; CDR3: CASSLDREYGYTF
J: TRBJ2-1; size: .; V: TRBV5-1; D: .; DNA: TGCGCCAGCAGCTTGGGCGGGGAACGCTACAATGAGCAGTTCTTC; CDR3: CASSLGGERYNEQFF
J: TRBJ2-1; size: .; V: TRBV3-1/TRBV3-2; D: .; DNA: TGTGCCAGCAGCCAAGAAACACGACCTGAGCAGTTCTTC; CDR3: CASSQETRPEQFF
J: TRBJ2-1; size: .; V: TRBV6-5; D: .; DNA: TGTGCCAGCAGTTACGTCACGACTAGCAATGAGCAGTTCTTC; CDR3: CASSYVTTSNEQFF
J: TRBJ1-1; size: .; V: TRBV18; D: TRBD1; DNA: TGTGCCAGCCTGATTAGACAGGGCACTGAAGCTTTCTTT; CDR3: CASLIRQGTEAFF
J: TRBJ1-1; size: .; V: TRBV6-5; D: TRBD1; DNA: TGTGCCAGCAGTTACCAGGACAGGGGCACTGAAGCTTTCTTT; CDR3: CASSYQDRGTEAFF
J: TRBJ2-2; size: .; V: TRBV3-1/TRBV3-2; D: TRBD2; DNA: TGTGCCAGCAGCCAAGATAGATTGGCGGGGGGCCACATATCGAACACCGGGGAGCTGTTTTTT; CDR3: CASSQDRLAGGHISNTGELFF
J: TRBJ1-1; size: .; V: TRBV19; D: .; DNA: TGTGCCAGTAACTCAGGGGTTACTGAAGCTTTCTTT; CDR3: CASNSGVTEAFF
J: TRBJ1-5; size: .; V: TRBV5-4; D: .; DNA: TGTGCCAGCAGCTTGTGGGGGCTGGGTCAGCCCCAGCATTTT; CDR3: CASSLWGLGQPQHF
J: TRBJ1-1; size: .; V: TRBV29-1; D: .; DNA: TGCAGCATAACGGGACATATGAACACTGAAGCTTTCTTT; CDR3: CSITGHMNTEAFF
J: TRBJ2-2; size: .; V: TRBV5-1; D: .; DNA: TGCGCCAGCAGCATCACAGGGTACACCGGGGAGCTGTTTTTT; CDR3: CASSITGYTGELFF
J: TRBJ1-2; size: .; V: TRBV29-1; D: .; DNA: TGCAGCGTTGCGACATCTCCCTATGGCTACACCTTC; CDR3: CSVATSPYGYTF
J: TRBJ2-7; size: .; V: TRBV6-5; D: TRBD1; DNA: TGTGCCAGCAGTTACGCCGGGACAGGGGACTCCTACGAGCAGTACTTC; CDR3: CASSYAGTGDSYEQYF
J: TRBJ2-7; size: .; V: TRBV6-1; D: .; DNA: TGTGCCAGCAGTGAAGTTCGCGGCTCCTACGAGCAGTACTTC; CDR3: CASSEVRGSYEQYF
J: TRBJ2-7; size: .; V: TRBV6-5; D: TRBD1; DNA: TGTGCCAGCAGTTTGGGGGGACAGGGGGCCGAAGAGCAGTACTTC; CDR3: CASSLGGQGAEEQYF
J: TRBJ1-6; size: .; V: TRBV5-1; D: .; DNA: TGCGCCAGCAGCGTTCAGGGGCCCACCCCACCTAATTCTAATTCACCCCTCCACTTT; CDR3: CASSVQGPTPPNSNSPLHF
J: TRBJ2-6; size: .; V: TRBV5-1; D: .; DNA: TGCGCCAGCGGGGACTCAAGCTCTGGGGCCAACGTCCTGACTTTC; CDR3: CASGDSSSGANVLTF
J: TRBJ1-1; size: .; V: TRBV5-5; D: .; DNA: TGTGCCAGCAGCTTGTATTTGGGGTCGTTGGAAGCTTTCTTT; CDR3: CASSLYLGSLEAFF
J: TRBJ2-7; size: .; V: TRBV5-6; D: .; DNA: TGTGCCAGCAGCTTTCTGGCCAGACTACACGAGCAGTACTTC; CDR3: CASSFLARLHEQYF
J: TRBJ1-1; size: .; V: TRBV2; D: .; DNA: TGTGCCAGCAGTGAAGCGCGGGGGCCCGGCACTGAAGCTTTCTTT; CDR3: CASSEARGPGTEAFF
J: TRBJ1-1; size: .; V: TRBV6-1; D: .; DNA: TGTGCCAGCAGTGACCCCATTGGGTTTACAGGAAACACTGAAGCTTTCTTT; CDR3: CASSDPIGFTGNTEAFF
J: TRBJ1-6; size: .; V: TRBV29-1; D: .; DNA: TGCAGCGTTGCCGACAGCCTTAATTCACCCCTCCACTTT; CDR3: CSVADSLNSPLHF
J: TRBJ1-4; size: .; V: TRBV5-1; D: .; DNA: TGCGCCAGCAGCTTCACCGCTACAACTAATGAAAAACTGTTTTTT; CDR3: CASSFTATTNEKLFF
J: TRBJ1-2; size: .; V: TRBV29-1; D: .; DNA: TGCAGCGTGACAGAACTACCCTCCTATGGCTACACCTTC; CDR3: CSVTELPSYGYTF
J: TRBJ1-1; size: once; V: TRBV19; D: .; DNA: TGTGCCAGTTCCTTTCTTAGGACTGAAGCTTTCTTT; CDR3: CASSFLRTEAFF
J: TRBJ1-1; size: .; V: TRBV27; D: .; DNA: TGTGCCAGCAGTTCTATTGCGTCAGGGGTTTTGTTAGGGTATACTGAAGCTTTCTTT; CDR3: CASSSIASGVLLGYTEAFF
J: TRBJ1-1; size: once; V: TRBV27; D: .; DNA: TGTGCCAGCTATCGTGGACCGCAGAACACTGAAGCTTTCTTT; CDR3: CASYRGPQNTEAFF
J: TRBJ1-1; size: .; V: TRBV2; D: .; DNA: TGTGCCAGCAGTGAAGCGGTGAACACTGAAGCTTTCTTT; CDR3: CASSEAVNTEAFF
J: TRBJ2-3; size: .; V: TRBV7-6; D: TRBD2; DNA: TGTGCCAGCAGCCAACGGACTAGCGGGGCCCGACTTTATAGCACAGATACGCAGTATTTT; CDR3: CASSQRTSGARLYSTDTQYF